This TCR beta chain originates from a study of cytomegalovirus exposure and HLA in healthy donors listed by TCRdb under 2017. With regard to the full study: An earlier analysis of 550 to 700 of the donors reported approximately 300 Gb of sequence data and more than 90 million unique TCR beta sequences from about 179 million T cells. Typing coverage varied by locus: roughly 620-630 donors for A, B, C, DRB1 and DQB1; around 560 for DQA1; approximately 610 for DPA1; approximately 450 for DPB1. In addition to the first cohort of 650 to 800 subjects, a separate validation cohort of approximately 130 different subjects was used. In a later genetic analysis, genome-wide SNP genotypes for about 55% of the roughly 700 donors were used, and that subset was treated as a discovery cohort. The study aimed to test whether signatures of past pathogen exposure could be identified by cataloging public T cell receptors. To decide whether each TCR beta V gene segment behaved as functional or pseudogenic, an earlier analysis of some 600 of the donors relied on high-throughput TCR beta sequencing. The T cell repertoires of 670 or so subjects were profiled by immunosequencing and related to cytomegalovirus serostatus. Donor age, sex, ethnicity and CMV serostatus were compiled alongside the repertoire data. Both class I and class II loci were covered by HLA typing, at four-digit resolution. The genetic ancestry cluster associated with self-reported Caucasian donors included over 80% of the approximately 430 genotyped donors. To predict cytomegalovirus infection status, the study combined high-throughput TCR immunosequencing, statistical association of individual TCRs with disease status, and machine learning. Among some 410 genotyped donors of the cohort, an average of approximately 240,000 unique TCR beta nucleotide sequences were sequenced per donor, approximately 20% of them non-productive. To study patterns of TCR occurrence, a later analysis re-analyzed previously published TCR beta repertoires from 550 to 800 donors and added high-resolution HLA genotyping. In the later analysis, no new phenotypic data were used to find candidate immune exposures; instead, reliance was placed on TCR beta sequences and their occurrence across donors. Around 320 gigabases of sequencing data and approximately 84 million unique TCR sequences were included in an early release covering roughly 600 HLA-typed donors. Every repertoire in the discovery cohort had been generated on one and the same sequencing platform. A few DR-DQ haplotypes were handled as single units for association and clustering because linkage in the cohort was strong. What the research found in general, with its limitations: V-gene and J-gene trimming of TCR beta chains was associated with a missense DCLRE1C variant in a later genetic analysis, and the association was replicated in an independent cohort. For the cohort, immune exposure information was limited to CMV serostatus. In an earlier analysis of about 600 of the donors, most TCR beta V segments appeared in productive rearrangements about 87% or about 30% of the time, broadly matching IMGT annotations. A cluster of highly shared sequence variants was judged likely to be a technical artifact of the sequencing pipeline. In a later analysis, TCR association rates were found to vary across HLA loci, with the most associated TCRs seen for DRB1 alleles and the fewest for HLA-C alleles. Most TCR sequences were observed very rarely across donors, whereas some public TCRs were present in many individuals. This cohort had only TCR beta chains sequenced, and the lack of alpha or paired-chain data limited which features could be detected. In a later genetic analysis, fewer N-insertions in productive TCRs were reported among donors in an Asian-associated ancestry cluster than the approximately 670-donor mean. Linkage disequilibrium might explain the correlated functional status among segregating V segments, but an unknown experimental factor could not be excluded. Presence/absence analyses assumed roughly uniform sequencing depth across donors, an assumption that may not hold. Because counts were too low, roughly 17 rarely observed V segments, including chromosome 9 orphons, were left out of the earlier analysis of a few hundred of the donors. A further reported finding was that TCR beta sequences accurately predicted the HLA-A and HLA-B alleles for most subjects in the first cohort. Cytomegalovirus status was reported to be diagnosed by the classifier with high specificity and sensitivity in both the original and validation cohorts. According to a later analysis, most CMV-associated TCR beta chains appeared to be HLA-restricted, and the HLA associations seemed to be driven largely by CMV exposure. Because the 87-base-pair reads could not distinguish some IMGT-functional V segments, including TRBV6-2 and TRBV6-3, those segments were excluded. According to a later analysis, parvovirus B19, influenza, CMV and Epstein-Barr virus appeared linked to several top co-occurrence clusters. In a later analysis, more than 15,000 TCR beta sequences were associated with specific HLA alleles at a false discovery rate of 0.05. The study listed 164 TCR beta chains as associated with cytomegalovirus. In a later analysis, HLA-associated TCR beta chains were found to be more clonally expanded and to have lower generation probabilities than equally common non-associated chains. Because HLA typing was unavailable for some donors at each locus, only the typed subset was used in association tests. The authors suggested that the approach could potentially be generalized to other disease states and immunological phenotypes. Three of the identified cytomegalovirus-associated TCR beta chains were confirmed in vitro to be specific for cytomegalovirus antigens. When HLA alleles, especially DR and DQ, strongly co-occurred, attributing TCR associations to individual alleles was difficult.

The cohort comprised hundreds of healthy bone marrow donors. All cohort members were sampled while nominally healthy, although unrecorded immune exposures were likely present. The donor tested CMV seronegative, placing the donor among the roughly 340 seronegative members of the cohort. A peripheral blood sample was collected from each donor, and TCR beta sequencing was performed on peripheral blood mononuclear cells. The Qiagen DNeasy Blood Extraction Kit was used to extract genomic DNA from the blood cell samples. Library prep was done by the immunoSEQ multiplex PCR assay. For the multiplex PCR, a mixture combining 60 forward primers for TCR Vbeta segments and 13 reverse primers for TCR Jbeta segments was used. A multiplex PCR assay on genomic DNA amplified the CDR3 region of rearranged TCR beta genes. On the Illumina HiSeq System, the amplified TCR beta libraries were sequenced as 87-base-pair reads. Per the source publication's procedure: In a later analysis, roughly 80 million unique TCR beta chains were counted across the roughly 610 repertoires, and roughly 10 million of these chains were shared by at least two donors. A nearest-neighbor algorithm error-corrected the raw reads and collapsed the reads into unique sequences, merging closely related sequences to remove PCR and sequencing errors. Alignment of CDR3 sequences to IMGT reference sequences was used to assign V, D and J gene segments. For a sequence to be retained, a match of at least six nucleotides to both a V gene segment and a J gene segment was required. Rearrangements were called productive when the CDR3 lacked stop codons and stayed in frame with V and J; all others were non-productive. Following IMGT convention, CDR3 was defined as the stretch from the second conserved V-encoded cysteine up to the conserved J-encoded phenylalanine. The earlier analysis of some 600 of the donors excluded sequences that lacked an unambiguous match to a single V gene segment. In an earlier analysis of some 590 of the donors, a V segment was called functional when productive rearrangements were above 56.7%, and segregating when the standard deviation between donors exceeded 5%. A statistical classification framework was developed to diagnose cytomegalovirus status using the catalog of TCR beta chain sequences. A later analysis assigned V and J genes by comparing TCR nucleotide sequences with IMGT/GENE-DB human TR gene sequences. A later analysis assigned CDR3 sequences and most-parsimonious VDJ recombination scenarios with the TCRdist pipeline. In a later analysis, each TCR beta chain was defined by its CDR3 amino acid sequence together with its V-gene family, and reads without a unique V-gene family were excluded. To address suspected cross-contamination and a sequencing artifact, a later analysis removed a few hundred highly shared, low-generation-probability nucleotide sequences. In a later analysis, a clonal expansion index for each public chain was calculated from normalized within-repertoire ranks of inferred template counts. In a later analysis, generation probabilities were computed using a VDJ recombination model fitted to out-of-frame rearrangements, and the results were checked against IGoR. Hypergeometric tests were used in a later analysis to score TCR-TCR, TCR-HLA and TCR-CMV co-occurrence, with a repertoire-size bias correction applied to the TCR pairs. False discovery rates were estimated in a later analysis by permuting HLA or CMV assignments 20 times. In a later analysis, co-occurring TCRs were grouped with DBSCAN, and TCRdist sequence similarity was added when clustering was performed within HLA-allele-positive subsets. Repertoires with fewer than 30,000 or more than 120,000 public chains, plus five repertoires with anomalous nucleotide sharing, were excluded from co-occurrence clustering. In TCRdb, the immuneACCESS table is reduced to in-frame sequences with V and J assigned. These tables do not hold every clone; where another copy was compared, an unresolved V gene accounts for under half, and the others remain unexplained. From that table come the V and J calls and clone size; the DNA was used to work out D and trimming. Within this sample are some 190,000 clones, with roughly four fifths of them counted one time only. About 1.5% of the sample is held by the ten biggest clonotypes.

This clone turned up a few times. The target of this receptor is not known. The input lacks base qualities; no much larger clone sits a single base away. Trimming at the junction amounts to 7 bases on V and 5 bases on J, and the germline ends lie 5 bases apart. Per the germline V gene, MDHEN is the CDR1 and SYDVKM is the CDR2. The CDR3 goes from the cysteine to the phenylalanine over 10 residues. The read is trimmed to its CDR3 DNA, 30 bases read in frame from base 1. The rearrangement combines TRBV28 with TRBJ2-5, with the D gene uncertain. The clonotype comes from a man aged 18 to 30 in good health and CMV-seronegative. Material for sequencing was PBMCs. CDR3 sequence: CASTRETQYF. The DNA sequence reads TGTGCCAGCACTCGGGAGACCCAGTACTTC.